The entry below gives a single T cell receptor beta chain sequence along with its context. The entry originates in a study of blood T cell repertoires in COVID-19. V was clipped by 2 bases and J by 7 bases; unmatched bases: 4. The length of the CDR3 is 14 residues. Germline CDR1 and CDR2: SGDLS and YYNGEE. Clones were sequenced by immunoSEQ multiplex PCR, and TCRdb holds only the in-frame ones, with some missing. Of tens of thousands of clones listed, 88% are singletons. The chain carries TRBV9 and TRBJ2-1; 9 bases are a match to TRBD2. Sequenced: peripheral blood. This TCR was recovered from a human donor in a cohort sampled during active COVID-19. The CDR3 region is CASSVAGGRNEQFF. Here the CDR3 DNA reads TGTGCCAGCAGCGTCGCGGGGGGGCGGAATGAGCAGTTCTTC.